This T cell receptor beta chain is drawn from a study of chemoradiotherapy in HPV16-positive cancers (dated by TCRdb to between 2022 and 2023). Some background on the complete study: Using functional T-cell assays on cells from a couple of HPV16-positive patients, the researchers defined candidate HPV-specific T-cell clones and common TCR motifs. The study set out to ask whether T-cell immunity against the HPV oncoproteins E6 and E7 changes over the course of chemoradiotherapy and whether that immunity affects survival. The candidate HPV-specific TCRs and motifs were subsequently tracked in TCR repertoires obtained from fewer than 95 patients with HPV-related cancers. Study-wide conclusions, independent of this receptor: The functional definition of HPV-specific T cells came from only a couple of HPV16-positive patients, and the survival association was reported for HPV16-positive patients. Expansion of candidate HPV-specific clones and E7-related TCR motifs was observed in the tumor microenvironment during treatment, whereas no such expansion was observed for non-HPV-specific T cells. In HPV16-positive patients, expansion of HPV-responsive T cells during chemoradiotherapy was associated with improved recurrence-free survival.

Repertoires were sampled repeatedly over the course of chemoradiotherapy, so clonal expansion could be followed in the tumor microenvironment. Library preparation was by the immunoSEQ multiplex PCR assay. In TCRdb, the immuneACCESS table is reduced to in-frame sequences with V and J assigned. These tables do not hold every clone; where another copy was compared, an unresolved V gene accounts for under half, and the others remain unexplained. The sample table contains about 68,000 clones; only one count was recorded for about nine tenths of them. The top ten hold 3.5% to 4.5% of the sample. Details on this clone: No cognate antigen has been identified for it. No much larger clone is present one base from it, and per-base qualities are unavailable.

The specimen was blood, collected from a patient who underwent chemoradiotherapy. The origin of this receptor is a human donor with HPV-associated anogenital cancer.

The nucleotides are TGTGCCAGCAGCTTGGGTGGACTAGCTCCGAACACCGGGGAGCTGTTTTTT. Translated, it gives CASSLGGLAPNTGELFF. The chain is encoded by TRBV5-4 joined to TRBJ2-2, and 8 junctional nucleotides match TRBD2. From the cysteine through the phenylalanine, the CDR3 covers 17 amino acids. The kept DNA is CDR3 alone, 51 bases in frame from the first base. Germline trimming amounts to 0 bases on V and 0 bases on J, with 4 as the count of junction bases outside the gene matches. In the germline V gene (reference sequence), CDR1 corresponds to SGHNT and CDR2 to YYREEE.